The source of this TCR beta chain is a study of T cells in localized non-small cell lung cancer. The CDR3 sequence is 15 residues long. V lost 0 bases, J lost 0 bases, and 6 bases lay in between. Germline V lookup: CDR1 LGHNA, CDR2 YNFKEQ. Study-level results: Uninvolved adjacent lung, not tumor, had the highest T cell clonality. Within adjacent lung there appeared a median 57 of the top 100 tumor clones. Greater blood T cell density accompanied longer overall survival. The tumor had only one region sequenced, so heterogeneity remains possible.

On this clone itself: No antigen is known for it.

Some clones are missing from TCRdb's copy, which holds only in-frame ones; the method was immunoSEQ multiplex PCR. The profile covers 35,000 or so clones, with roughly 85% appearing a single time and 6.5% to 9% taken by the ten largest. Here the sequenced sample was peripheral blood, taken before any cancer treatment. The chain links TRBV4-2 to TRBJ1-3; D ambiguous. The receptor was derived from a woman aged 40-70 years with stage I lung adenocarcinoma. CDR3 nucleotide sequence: TGTGCCAGCAGCCAAGACCCGAGCTCTGGAAACACCATATATTTT. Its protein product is CASSQDPSSGNTIYF.